The rows below give T cell receptor beta chains drawn from one sample of a study of T-cell memory formation after mild COVID-19. TCRdb reprocessed the 5' RACE reads via MiXCR and lists one record per CDR3 protein. The sample includes approximately 210,000 distinct CDR3 sequences, around 30% of them seen just once. Sequencing was performed on PBMCs or a T cell subset sorted from them (not recorded which). These receptors came from an adult woman who had mild COVID-19 (a few samples of this study predate the infection). Cell type and time point are not known. Each CDR3 is given with its conserved first and last residue. D genes are given only for firm matches. Clone size appears in some rows only: once, few, many, or a class for an expanded clone.

-	TRBV6-1	few	TRBJ2-3	TGTGCCAGCCACACGCTAGACACAGATACGCAGTATTTT	CASHTLDTDTQYF
-	TRBV21-1	-	TRBJ2-3	TGTGCCAGCAGCAAAGGTCCGACAGGTGGCACAGATACGCAGTATTTT	CASSKGPTGGTDTQYF
-	TRBV29-1	few	TRBJ1-1	TGCAGCGTTGATCTTACTGAAGCTTTCTTT	CSVDLTEAFF
TRBD2	TRBV20-1	few	TRBJ2-3	TGCAGTGCGCCGGGACTATCCAGCACAGATACGCAGTATTTT	CSAPGLSSTDTQYF
TRBD1	TRBV9	-	TRBJ2-1	TGTGCCAGCAGCGCCCAGACAGGGCCGAGCTCCTACAATGAGCAGTTCTTC	CASSAQTGPSSYNEQFF
-	TRBV6-2/TRBV6-3	-	TRBJ2-1	TGTGCCAGCAGGACGGACGCCCCGCAGTTCTTC	CASRTDAPQFF
TRBD1	TRBV27	-	TRBJ1-2	TGTGCCAGCAGCCCTCGACAGGGGGCTAACTATGGCTACACCTTC	CASSPRQGANYGYTF
-	TRBV7-8	-	TRBJ1-5	TGTGCCAGCAGTAGGGACTTCTCCTGGGGTCAGCCCCAGCATTTT	CASSRDFSWGQPQHF
TRBD2	TRBV24-1	-	TRBJ2-7	TGTGCCACCAGTGATGCGGGAGGGCTCGCCTACGAGCAGTACTTC	CATSDAGGLAYEQYF
TRBD2	TRBV4-3	few	TRBJ2-5	TGCGCCAGCAGCCAAGGAGCCCTAGCGGGGTCCTCGGAGACCCAGTACTTC	CASSQGALAGSSETQYF
TRBD1	TRBV28	few	TRBJ1-4	TGTGCCAGCAGTTCTCCCGGGACAGGGAGGGCAAAACTGTTTTTT	CASSSPGTGRAKLFF
TRBD2	TRBV6-6	-	TRBJ2-5	TGTGCCAGCAGTTACGGCGGGAGCGGCGAGACCCAGTACTTC	CASSYGGSGETQYF
TRBD1	TRBV2	-	TRBJ2-2	TGTGCCAGCAGAGCCGGGACAGGGAACACCGGGGAGCTGTTTTTT	CASRAGTGNTGELFF
-	TRBV5-1	-	TRBJ2-1	TGCGCCAGCAGCTTGGACAGGGATGAGCAGTTCTTC	CASSLDRDEQFF
TRBD2	TRBV12-3/TRBV12-4	few	TRBJ2-1	TGTGCCAGCAGTCCCGGCGGGGGGACCGGGAATGAGCAGTTCTTC	CASSPGGGTGNEQFF
-	TRBV27	few	TRBJ1-5	TGTGCCAGCAGTTTCCGGGGGGGACAGCCCCAGCATTTT	CASSFRGGQPQHF
-	TRBV7-9	-	TRBJ1-1	TGTGCTTATAAAGGGGGAAACGGCTTTGAAACTGAAGCTTTCTTT	CAYKGGNGFETEAFF
TRBD1	TRBV6-5	-	TRBJ2-5	TGTGCCAGCAGTTACTCGAGACAGGGTGACCAGTACTTC	CASSYSRQGDQYF
-	TRBV11-3	-	TRBJ2-1	TGTGCCAGCAGCCTAGGTTTACGAGCAGGGGAAAATGAGCAGTTCTTC	CASSLGLRAGENEQFF
TRBD2	TRBV2	-	TRBJ2-5	TGTGCCAGCAGTGAAAGACTAGCGGGGTCCAGTAAGACCCAGTACTTC	CASSERLAGSSKTQYF
-	TRBV12-3/TRBV12-4	-	TRBJ2-7	TGTGCCAGCAGAGCCCCAAGCTCCTACGAGCAGTACTTC	CASRAPSSYEQYF
-	TRBV9	few	TRBJ2-1	TGTGCCAGCAGCGTAGACCAAAGCTCCTACAATGAGCAGTTCTTC	CASSVDQSSYNEQFF
TRBD2	TRBV12-3/TRBV12-4	few	TRBJ2-2	TGTGCCAGCAGTTCGTTGACTAGCGGGGGGGCGGTCACCGGGGAGCTGTTTTTT	CASSSLTSGGAVTGELFF
TRBD1	TRBV5-1	few	TRBJ2-7	TGCGCCAGCAGCTTAGGGACAGGGAGTGAGCAGTACTTC	CASSLGTGSEQYF
-	TRBV18	few	TRBJ2-7	TGTGCCAGCTCAGCAACCGGGACGGCAGACTACGAGCAGTACTTC	CASSATGTADYEQYF
-	TRBV24-1	few	TRBJ2-7	TGTGCCACCAGTGATCCTCGGGACGACTACGAGCAGTACTTC	CATSDPRDDYEQYF
-	TRBV6-5	-	TRBJ2-1	TGTGCCAGCAGTTACTCCCTCATGGGCGGAAATGAGCAGTTCTTC	CASSYSLMGGNEQFF
-	TRBV9	-	TRBJ1-1	TGTGCCAGCAGCGTAGCTACTCAGCCCTACCCTGAAGCTTTCTTT	CASSVATQPYPEAFF
-	TRBV3-1	-	TRBJ2-7	TGTGCCAGCAGCCAAACACCCCGGGGGAGCTCCTACGAGCAGTACTTC	CASSQTPRGSSYEQYF
TRBD2	TRBV7-8	few	TRBJ2-1	TGTGCCAGCAGCTTAGAAGGACTAGCCCTAAACAATGAGCAGTTCTTC	CASSLEGLALNNEQFF
-	TRBV24-1	-	TRBJ2-1	TGTGCCACCAGTGACCGGGTAAATGAGCAGTTCTTC	CATSDRVNEQFF
-	TRBV12-3/TRBV12-4	-	TRBJ1-1	TGTGCCAGCAGCTTAGGCGGAGGACGGACGAACACTGAAGCTTTCTTT	CASSLGGGRTNTEAFF
-	TRBV7-9	-	TRBJ1-2	TGTGCCAGCAGCCCCAAGCGGGTCTCGGGAGGCTACACCTTC	CASSPKRVSGGYTF
-	TRBV4-1	-	TRBJ2-1	TGCGCCAGCAGCCAAGATTGGACTCCGACAGGAGAGCATGAGCAGTTCTTC	CASSQDWTPTGEHEQFF
TRBD1	TRBV12-3/TRBV12-4	few	TRBJ2-5	TGTGCCAGCCGGGACAGCTTTGTCCAAGAGACCCAGTACTTC	CASRDSFVQETQYF
-	TRBV6-1	-	TRBJ1-6	TGTGCCAGCAGGCATCAGAATTCACCCCTCCACTTT	CASRHQNSPLHF
TRBD2	TRBV9	-	TRBJ2-5	TGTGCCAGCAGCGTAGGCCCTAGCGGGGGAGAAGAGACCCAGTACTTC	CASSVGPSGGEETQYF
-	TRBV12-3/TRBV12-4	-	TRBJ2-7	TGTGCCAGCAGCCCCTCGATGAACTACGAGCAGTACTTC	CASSPSMNYEQYF
-	TRBV29-1	few	TRBJ2-5	TGCAGCGCCGTCGGGGGAGAGACCCAGTACTTC	CSAVGGETQYF
-	TRBV5-5	-	TRBJ2-7	TGTGCCAGCAGCTGGACTCCTTCCTACGAGCAGTACTTC	CASSWTPSYEQYF
TRBD1	TRBV7-9	few	TRBJ2-7	TGTGCCAGCAGCTCCCCGGGGGGACAGGGTCTTTCCTACGAGCAGTACTTC	CASSSPGGQGLSYEQYF
-	TRBV5-6	-	TRBJ1-3	TGTGCCAGCAGCTTGCTAATATTGGGCACCGGAAACACCATATATTTT	CASSLLILGTGNTIYF
TRBD2	TRBV7-9	-	TRBJ2-1	TGTGCCAGCAGGAAGAGCGGGAGCGACAATGAGCAGTTCTTC	CASRKSGSDNEQFF
-	TRBV7-2	-	TRBJ2-5	TGTGCCAGCAGCCGTCGTCTCGCGTCGGAGACCCAGTACTTC	CASSRRLASETQYF
TRBD1	TRBV20-1	few	TRBJ1-3	TGCAGTGCTAGAGGTTTCGGGACAGGAATCTCTGGAAACACCATATATTTT	CSARGFGTGISGNTIYF
-	TRBV29-1	-	TRBJ2-3	TGCAGCGCCTTAATGACAGAACTCACAGATACGCAGTATTTT	CSALMTELTDTQYF
-	TRBV29-1	few	TRBJ1-5	TGCAGCGTTTACACAGGGTTGGGCAATCAGCCCCAGCATTTT	CSVYTGLGNQPQHF
-	TRBV4-3	-	TRBJ1-3	TGCGCCAGCAGCCAAGATCCGAGGCAGGGAATCTCTGGAAACACCATATATTTT	CASSQDPRQGISGNTIYF
TRBD1	TRBV6-5	-	TRBJ2-7	TGTGCCAGCAGTTACTCCCCTTGGGACAGGGAGTCCCACGAGCAGTACTTC	CASSYSPWDRESHEQYF
-	TRBV7-9	-	TRBJ1-2	TGTGCCAGCAGCCCCCGCGTTGGCTATGGCTACACCTTC	CASSPRVGYGYTF
TRBD2	TRBV20-1	-	TRBJ2-3	TGCAGTGCTAGAGCCCCTAGCGGGAATACGCAGTATTTT	CSARAPSGNTQYF
TRBD2	TRBV4-1	-	TRBJ2-2	TGCGCCAGCAAAGAAGCGGGGGAGCTTAGGACCGGGGAGCTGTTTTTT	CASKEAGELRTGELFF
TRBD1	TRBV2	-	TRBJ2-7	TGTGCCAGCAGCGCCAACAGGGGCGAGCAGTACTTC	CASSANRGEQYF
-	TRBV24-1	-	TRBJ2-2	TGTGCCACCAGTGATTTTTCCGGGGGCGCTTACACCGGGGAGCTGTTTTTT	CATSDFSGGAYTGELFF
TRBD1	TRBV18	-	TRBJ1-1	TGTGCCAGCTCAACAGGGGTTGGCACTGAAGCTTTCTTT	CASSTGVGTEAFF
TRBD2	TRBV7-2	-	TRBJ2-3	TGTGCCAGCAGCATTCTCGGACTAGCTTCTAGCACAGATACGCAGTATTTT	CASSILGLASSTDTQYF
-	TRBV7-2	-	TRBJ1-2	TGTGCCAGCAGCTTAGCGCCTGCGGACTATGGCTACACATTC	CASSLAPADYGYTF
-	TRBV18	few	TRBJ2-3	TGTGCCAGCTCACCGGCCGGAATTCCCCATACGCAGTATTTT	CASSPAGIPHTQYF
-	TRBV6-5	few	TRBJ1-2	TGTGCCAGCAGCTCGATGCGGTCGTATGGCTACACCTTC	CASSSMRSYGYTF